This T cell receptor (beta chain) was identified in a study of cytomegalovirus exposure and HLA in healthy donors. The primer mix had 60 Vbeta and 13 Jbeta primers. Libraries were prepared by immunoSEQ multiplex PCR; TCRdb keeps only in-frame clonotypes and omits some of them. This sample's clone table lists more than 85,000 clones. The CDR3 has 16 amino acids. V shed 5 bases and J 3 bases; nucleotides not matched to a gene: 13. Germline V gives CDR1 SEHNR, CDR2 FQNEAQ (reference sequence). V gene TRBV7-9 combines with J gene TRBJ2-7; 7 bases agree with TRBD1. Sequenced input: PBMCs. This sequence originates from a girl between 10 and 17 years old in good health and CMV-seropositive. The CDR3 DNA reads as TGTGCCAGCAGCCCCGAGGTAGGGGGCAAGGTCTACGAGCAGTACTTC. Protein sequence: CASSPEVGGKVYEQYF.